The subject of this entry is one T cell receptor (beta chain). The target antigen is unknown. This sample stems from a study of T cell responses to AZD1222 COVID-19 vaccine. Study outcomes and limitations: Spike-wide coverage was observed for vaccine-associated CD4 TCRs, with dominant responses at 160-218 and 743-854. Donors in the cohort were predominantly white British and more often female, and clonal diversity was possibly underestimated.

Germline assignment: CDR1 MDHEN and CDR2 SYDVKM. CDR3 length: 14 amino acids. Repertoires were generated with immunoSEQ multiplex PCR, while TCRdb's copy carries only in-frame clones and drops some. Of about 130,000 clones detected, over 85% appear once; the ten largest clones hold 3.1%. The V gene is TRBV28, the J gene TRBJ1-2; 7 bases align to TRBD1. This clonotype was sampled from an adult in good health. Sequencing was performed on peripheral blood, taken on day 0 of AZD1222 vaccination. The chain's CDR3 is CATLVTGEVGGYTF. DNA for the CDR3: TGTGCGACGCTTGTCACAGGGGAGGTTGGTGGCTACACCTTC.